These 17 T cell receptor beta chains were all obtained from the same sample, sequenced in a study of Graves' ophthalmopathy and Graves' hyperthyroidism. CDR3 regions of TCR beta were amplified from RNA transcripts. HTBI primers primed a first-round RT-PCR, and a second-round multiplex PCR followed. In TCRdb, the multiplex PCR reads were re-called with MiXCR into one record per CDR3 protein. Among some 370,000 distinct CDR3 sequences listed, roughly 17% were seen once. Sequenced input: peripheral blood. The source of these receptors is an adult woman with stable Graves' hyperthyroidism.

The rearrangement links TRBV4-1 to TRBJ2-4; 8 nucleotides align to TRBD1. Trimming at V came to 2 bases and at J to 0 bases, leaving 3 bases not matched to a gene. Germline CDR1 MGHRA, CDR2 YSYEKL. This CDR3 has 16 residues. CDR3 DNA sequence: TGCGCCAGCAGCCAAATAGACAGGGGAGCCAAAAACATTCAGTACTTC. It is translated as CASSQIDRGAKNIQYF.

This clonotype was counted at least ten times. The chain combines TRBV25-1 with TRBJ2-5, with D possibly matching TRBD1 (5 bases). V was pared by 1 base and J by 1 base, with 13 bases between. Germline V lookup: CDR1 MGHDK, CDR2 SYGVNS. The CDR3 runs to 16 residues. CDR3: CASSEWGRASQETQYF. CDR3 DNA: TGTGCCAGCAGTGAATGGGGCAGGGCCTCCCAAGAGACCCAGTACTTC. The variable domain in full, with the rest retrieved from reference TRBV25-1 and TRBJ2-5, is EADIYQTPRYLVIGTGKKITLECSQTMGHDKMYWYQQDPGMELHLIHYSYGVNSTEKGDLSSESTVSRIRTEHFPLTLESARPSHTSQYLCASSEWGRASQETQYFGPGTRLLVL.

This clonotype was observed many times. J is TRBJ2-7 and V is TRBV28; tentative D call: TRBD2 (5 bases). Germline CDR1 and CDR2: MDHEN and SYDVKM. The V gene lost 7 bases and the J gene lost 4 bases, with 14 bases spanning the gap. The CDR3 is made up of 13 amino acids. The DNA for the CDR3 is TGTGCCAGCAACGGACCTAGCTCGTACGAGCAGTACTTC. This sequence encodes CASNGPSSYEQYF.

This clonotype occurred many times. Relative to the germline gene, one junction end is altered; a read error may explain this. This chain joins TRBV12-3 or TRBV12-4 and TRBJ2-4; 7 bases map to TRBD1. There are 13 residues in the CDR3. CDR3 loop: CASSLSGGNIKYF. CDR3 nucleotides: TGTGCCAGCAGTTTATCAGGGGGAAACATTAAGTACTTC.

This clonotype has ten or more counts. The rearrangement links TRBV11-2 to TRBJ2-7; TRBD1 matches at 7 bases. This CDR3 comprises 18 residues. CDR1 is SGHAT and CDR2 is FQNNGV in the germline V gene. V was pared by 1 base and J by 0 bases, with 12 bases of the junction left unmatched. CDR3 nucleotide sequence: TGTGCCAGCAGCTTAGGGGGAGACCTAGGGACAGACTCCTACGAGCAGTACTTC. It codes for CASSLGGDLGTDSYEQYF.

The chain employs TRBV10-1 and TRBJ2-2; D possibly corresponds to TRBD1 (6 bases). Germline CDR1 WNHNN, CDR2 SYGVQD (reference sequence). V lost 3 bases and J 2 bases, leaving 13 bases between the germline ends. The CDR3 consists of 16 residues. This CDR3 is CASSDIGGFNTGELFF. The CDR3, as DNA: TGCGCCAGCAGTGATATTGGGGGCTTTAACACCGGGGAGCTGTTTTTT.

There are many counts of this clonotype. The V and J genes are TRBV5-1 and TRBJ1-6; 12 positions agree with TRBD1. The CDR3 loop spans 16 amino acids. The J segment lost 7 bases and the V segment lost 6 bases, leaving 8 bases of the junction unmatched. CDR1 and CDR2 (germline): SGHRS, YFSETQ. The CDR3 nucleotides read TGCGCCAGCACTCCCGGGACAGGGGGCCGAAATTCACCCCTCCACTTT. This sequence encodes CASTPGTGGRNSPLHF. Full variable domain (remainder filled in from reference TRBV5-1 and TRBJ1-6): KAGVTQTPRYLIKTRGQQVTLSCSPISGHRSVSWYQQTPGQGLQFLFEYFSETQRNKGNFPGRFSGRQFSNSRSEMNVSTLELGDSALYLCASTPGTGGRNSPLHFGNGTRLTVT.

This clonotype was counted once. A read error may be the cause here, since a much bigger clone is one base away. The V and J genes are TRBV11-1 and TRBJ2-7; 15 positions agree with TRBD2. The germline V gene encodes CDR1 SGHAT and CDR2 FQDESV (reference sequence). The CDR3 runs to 16 residues. The CDR3 DNA sequence: TGTGCCAGCAGCTGGACTAGCGGGAGGGCCGTCGCCGAGCTGTACTTC. Encoded protein: CASSWTSGRAVAELYF.

This clonotype was counted many times. The chain is built from TRBV7-9 and TRBJ2-5, with D perhaps TRBD2 (5 bases). V was trimmed by 7 bases and J by 4 bases, leaving 13 bases between them. The germline V gene encodes CDR1 SEHNR and CDR2 FQNEAQ (reference sequence). The CDR3 runs to 13 residues. The CDR3 DNA sequence: TGTGCCAGCACCCCCCTAGCCTCAGAGACCCAGTACTTC. Residues: CASTPLASETQYF.

The chain recombines TRBV28 with TRBJ2-7, with 7 bases matching TRBD1. CDR1 MDHEN and CDR2 SYDVKM come from the germline V gene. V gave up 8 bases and J gave up 3 bases; unmatched junction bases: 7. This CDR3 region has 13 residues. CDR3 coding DNA: TGTGCCAGCGATCCAGGGGGACACTACGAGCAGTACTTC. Translated: CASDPGGHYEQYF.

V is TRBV10-2 and J is TRBJ1-1; TRBD1 might be the D (5 bases). The CDR3 contains 13 residues. The V gene's germline CDR1 is WSHSY and CDR2 SAAADI. V lost 3 bases, J lost 5 bases, and 10 bases lay in between. CDR3 sequence reads: CASSEGDRTEAFF. Written as DNA, the CDR3 is TGCGCCAGCAGTGAAGGGGACCGGACTGAAGCTTTCTTT.

This clonotype was observed a handful of times. V is TRBV12-3 or TRBV12-4 and J is TRBJ2-2; TRBD2 agrees at 7 bases. The CDR3 runs to 17 residues. V lost 3 bases, J lost 5 bases, and 12 bases stayed unmatched. The DNA of the CDR3 is TGTGCCAGCAGTTTCGGGGGAGGGCCCCATCCTACCGGGGAGCTGTTTTTT. It encodes CASSFGGGPHPTGELFF.

This clonotype was counted many times. The V and J genes are TRBV7-2 and TRBJ2-7, with 8 bases aligning to TRBD2. Unmatched junction bases numbered 11, after V lost 2 bases and J lost 5 bases. The germline gives CDR1 SGHTA, CDR2 FQGNSA. This CDR3 is built from 16 residues. CDR3 protein: CASSLKAGGHLHEQYF. The CDR3 nucleotides read TGTGCCAGCAGCTTAAAGGCGGGAGGCCACCTTCACGAGCAGTACTTC.

Ten or more counts support this clonotype. The CDR3 DNA is TGTGCCTGGATCCCTACCGGACACTCATGGGAGACCCAGTACTTC. As protein: CAWIPTGHSWETQYF. The chain combines TRBV30 with TRBJ2-5; D is possibly TRBD1 (5 bases). V was trimmed by 4 bases and J by 5 bases, leaving 20 bases between them. The length of the CDR3 is 15 residues. Germline V gene lookup returns CDR1 GTSNPN and CDR2 SVGIG (reference sequence).

Ten or more counts support this clonotype. The chain carries TRBV19 and TRBJ2-2; 10 bases match TRBD2. Trimming cost V 5 bases and J 4 bases; bases outside gene matches: 4. The V gene's germline CDR1 is LNHDA and CDR2 SQIVND (reference sequence). The CDR3 is made up of 15 amino acids. CDR3 in amino acids: CASSPSGSGTGELFF. As DNA, the CDR3 is TGTGCCAGTAGTCCTAGCGGGAGCGGCACCGGGGAGCTGTTTTTT.

This clonotype was recorded many times. The genes are TRBV7-8 and TRBJ2-7; no firm D call. The V gene lost 4 bases and the J gene lost 4 bases, with 20 bases spanning the gap. Germline V gene lookup returns CDR1 SGHVS and CDR2 FQNEAQ. This CDR3 spans 16 amino acids. The CDR3 region is CASSSPVTIGLYEQYF. The DNA of the CDR3 is TGTGCCAGCAGCTCCCCCGTTACCATCGGGTTGTACGAGCAGTACTTC.

There are many counts of this clonotype. The J gene is TRBJ1-5, the V gene TRBV7-2; 7 bases are a match to TRBD1. The CDR3 spans 14 residues. J gave up 6 bases and V 5 bases, and 7 bases lay outside the gene matches. Per germline, CDR1 SGHTA and CDR2 FQGNSA. The chain's CDR3 is CASSETGIGQPQHF. The CDR3 nucleotides read TGTGCCAGCAGCGAGACAGGGATCGGTCAGCCCCAGCATTTT.